The 14 T cell receptor beta chains listed next were all sequenced from one sample in a study of neurological immune-mediated disorders. TCRdb analysed the 5' RACE reads with MiXCR anew, one entry per CDR3 protein. Of about 46,000 distinct CDR3 sequences in the sample, 3.5% to 5.5% are singletons; the top ten hold approximately 5.7%. Sequencing was performed on PBMCs. The receptors here all came from a woman in her sixties or seventies with multiple sclerosis.

This clonotype was observed many times. The chain links TRBV12-3 or TRBV12-4 to TRBJ1-1; D uncertain. Trimming shortened V by 6 bases and J by 3 bases, and 11 bases separated the two germline ends. The CDR3 contains 13 residues. Here the CDR3 reads CASRALGHTEAFF. DNA for the CDR3: TGTGCCAGCAGGGCGTTGGGCCACACTGAAGCTTTCTTT.

This clonotype was seen repeatedly, ten times or more. This chain uses TRBV6-5 with TRBJ1-2; D unresolved. Germline CDR1 reads MNHEY; CDR2 reads SVGAGI. The CDR3 has 14 residues. Trimming left V 0 bases short and J 8 bases short, with 13 bases between. CDR3 amino acids: CASSYSITVRGYTF. Here the CDR3 DNA reads TGTGCCAGCAGTTACTCGATTACAGTGCGGGGCTACACCTTC.

The table lists this clonotype with many counts. The CDR3 here is CASSQLATGYGYTF. CDR3 DNA: TGTGCCAGCAGCCAATTAGCGACAGGGTATGGCTACACCTTC. This chain links TRBV16 with TRBJ1-2; 7 nucleotides line up with TRBD1. V lost 1 base, J lost 5 bases, and 4 bases stayed unmatched. Germline CDR1 and CDR2: KGHSY and FQNENV. The CDR3 has 14 amino acids.

This clonotype has ten or more counts. The chain links TRBV7-9 to TRBJ1-3, with D hard to call. This CDR3 contains 11 residues. Germline V lookup: CDR1 SEHNR, CDR2 FQNEAQ (reference sequence). Trimming pared 6 bases from V and 4 bases from J, leaving 4 bases between. CDR3 protein: CASREGNTIYF. The CDR3 DNA reads as TGTGCCAGCAGGGAAGGAAACACCATATATTTT.

This clonotype was detected many times. The CDR3 loop reads CASSPLAGGPVEQFF. The CDR3 DNA sequence: TGTGCCAGCAGTCCGCTAGCGGGAGGGCCCGTTGAGCAGTTCTTC. The chain carries TRBV9 and TRBJ2-1; 12 bases line up with TRBD2. V shed 5 bases, J shed 9 bases, and the junction held 9 bases outside the gene matches. Germline V gives CDR1 SGDLS, CDR2 YYNGEE. This CDR3 has 15 amino acids.

This clonotype was seen ten or more times. This chain joins TRBV20-1 and TRBJ1-5; D remains unclear. CDR3 size: 12 residues. CDR1 and CDR2 from the germline V gene are DFQATT and SNEGSKA (reference sequence). Trimming cost V 6 bases and J 3 bases, with 9 bases left between them. In DNA form, the CDR3 reads TGCAGTGCGCGACGAGCCAATCAGCCCCAGCATTTT. Its protein is CSARRANQPQHF.

With regard to this clonotype: The junction departs from germline at one end; a sequencing error may be responsible. V usage is TRBV5-1 and J usage is TRBJ1-5; D ambiguous. The CDR3 loop spans 15 amino acids. CDR1 SGHRS and CDR2 YFSETQ come from the germline V gene. The CDR3 nucleotides read TGCGCCAGCAGCTTGGGAACCAGCGGTGATCAGCCCCAGAATTTT. This encodes CASSLGTSGDQPQNF.

This clonotype was observed a handful of times. The CDR3 DNA reads as TGTGCCAGCAGCTTATGGGGGGGGGCCGGAGAGACCCAGTACTTC. Its translation is CASSLWGGAGETQYF. The chain couples TRBV7-2 to TRBJ2-5, with a weak D call TRBD2 (7 bases). In germline, CDR1 is SGHTA, CDR2 FQGNSA. CDR3 length equals 15 residues. V lost 2 bases and J 4 bases, leaving 14 bases between the germline ends. The whole variable domain, remainder taken from reference TRBV7-2 and TRBJ2-5, is GAGVSQSPSNKVTEKGKDVELRCDPISGHTALYWYRQSLGQGLEFLIYFQGNSAPDKSGLPSDRFSAERTGGSVSTLTIQRTQQEDSAVYLCASSLWGGAGETQYFGPGTRLLVL.

The rearrangement links TRBV2 to TRBJ2-1; possible D gene TRBD1, 5 bases. The CDR3 has 12 amino acids. Trimming took 8 bases from V and 3 from J, leaving 8 bases between them. The germline CDR1 and CDR2 sequences are SNHLY and FYNNEI. This CDR3 reads CASDDSYNEQFF. The CDR3 nucleotides are TGTGCCAGCGATGACAGCTACAATGAGCAGTTCTTC.

There are many counts of this clonotype. V is TRBV20-1 and J is TRBJ1-2, with TRBD1 as a possible D gene (6 bases). V was cut by 6 bases and J by 4 bases, with 15 bases left in between. This CDR3 has 13 residues. Germline lookup yields CDR1 DFQATT and CDR2 SNEGSKA (reference sequence). The CDR3 region has the DNA TGCAGTGCCACAACAGGGCGTTCCTATGGCTACACCTTC. It yields the protein CSATTGRSYGYTF.

This clonotype was detected many times. The rearrangement uses TRBV3-1 and TRBJ2-7; 7 bases map to TRBD1. Trimming cost V 4 bases and J 7 bases; bases outside gene matches: 10. The CDR3 is 14 amino acids. The germline V gene has CDR1 LGHDT and CDR2 YNNKEL (reference sequence). The CDR3 is CASSLGTEGREQYF. CDR3 nucleotides: TGTGCCAGCAGCCTGGGGACAGAGGGCCGGGAGCAGTACTTC.

This clonotype was picked up many times. The chain is built from TRBV7-6 and TRBJ1-5, with D perhaps TRBD1 (5 bases). CDR1 and CDR2 from the germline V gene are SGHVS and FNYEAQ. V gave up 1 base and J gave up 1 base, with 8 bases separating them. The CDR3 spans 15 residues. The CDR3 spells CASSLVPGSNQPQHF. The CDR3 nucleotides read TGTGCCAGCAGCTTAGTTCCAGGGAGCAATCAGCCCCAGCATTTT. Combining the CDR3 with reference TRBV7-6 and TRBJ1-5 gives the whole variable domain GAGVSQSPRYKVTKRGQDVALRCDPISGHVSLYWYRQALGQGPEFLTYFNYEAQQDKSGLPNDRFSAERPEGSISTLTIQRTEQRDSAMYRCASSLVPGSNQPQHFGDGTRLSIL.

J is TRBJ2-5 and V is TRBV18; D not resolved. The ends were cut back, 1 base at V and 2 bases at J, with 14 bases in the middle. The CDR3 sequence is 16 residues long. Germline V gives CDR1 KGHSH, CDR2 LQKENI. The CDR3: CASSPLILSAQETQYF. The CDR3 nucleotides are TGTGCCAGCTCACCACTGATTCTCTCCGCTCAAGAGACCCAGTACTTC.

By share of the sample, this clonotype is medium-sized (0.01 to 0.1%). The V call is TRBV20-1, the J call TRBJ1-6, with D maybe TRBD1 (5 bases). Trimming took off 0 bases at V and 7 bases at J, with 13 bases between the two ends. CDR3 length: 15 amino acids. CDR1 and CDR2 from the germline V gene are DFQATT and SNEGSKA (reference sequence). For the CDR3, the DNA is TGCAGTGCTAGAGATGGGGGTTTACGGAATTCACCCCTCCACTTT. As protein: CSARDGGLRNSPLHF.